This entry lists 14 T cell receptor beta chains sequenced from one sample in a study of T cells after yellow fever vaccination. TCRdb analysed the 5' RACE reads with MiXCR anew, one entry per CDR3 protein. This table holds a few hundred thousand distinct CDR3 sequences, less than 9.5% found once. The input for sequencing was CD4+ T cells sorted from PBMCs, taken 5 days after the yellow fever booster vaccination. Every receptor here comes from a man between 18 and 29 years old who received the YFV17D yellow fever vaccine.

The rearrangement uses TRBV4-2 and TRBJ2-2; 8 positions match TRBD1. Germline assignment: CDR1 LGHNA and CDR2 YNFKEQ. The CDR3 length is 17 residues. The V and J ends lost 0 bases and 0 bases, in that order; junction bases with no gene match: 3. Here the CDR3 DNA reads TGTGCCAGCAGCCAAGACCGGACAGGGCCGAACACCGGGGAGCTGTTTTTT. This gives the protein CASSQDRTGPNTGELFF.

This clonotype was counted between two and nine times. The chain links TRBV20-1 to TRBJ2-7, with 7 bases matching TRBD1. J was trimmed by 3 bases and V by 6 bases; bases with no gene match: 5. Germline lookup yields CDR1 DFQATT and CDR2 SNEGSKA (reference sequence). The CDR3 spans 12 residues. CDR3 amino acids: CSAVGQVYEQYF. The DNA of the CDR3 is TGCAGTGCGGTCGGACAGGTCTACGAGCAGTACTTC.

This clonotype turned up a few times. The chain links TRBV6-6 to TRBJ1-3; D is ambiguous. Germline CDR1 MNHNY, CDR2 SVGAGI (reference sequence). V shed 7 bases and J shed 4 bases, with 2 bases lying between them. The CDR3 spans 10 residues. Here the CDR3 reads CASKGNTIYF. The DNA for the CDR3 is TGTGCCAGCAAGGGAAACACCATATATTTT.

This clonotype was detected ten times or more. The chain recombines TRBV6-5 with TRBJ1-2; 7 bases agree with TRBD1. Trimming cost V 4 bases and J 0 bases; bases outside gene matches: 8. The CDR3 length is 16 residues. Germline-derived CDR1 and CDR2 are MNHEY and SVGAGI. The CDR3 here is CASSSPDRLANYGYTF. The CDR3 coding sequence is TGTGCCAGCAGTTCCCCGGACAGGCTAGCTAACTATGGCTACACCTTC.

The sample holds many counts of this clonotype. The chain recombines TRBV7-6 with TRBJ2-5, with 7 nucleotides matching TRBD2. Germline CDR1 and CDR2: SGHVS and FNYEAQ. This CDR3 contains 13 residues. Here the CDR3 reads CASGNGGAETQYF. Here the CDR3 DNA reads TGTGCGAGCGGGAACGGCGGGGCAGAGACCCAGTACTTC. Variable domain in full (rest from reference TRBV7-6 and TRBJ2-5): GAGVSQSPRYKVTKRGQDVALRCDPISGHVSLYWYRQALGQGPEFLTYFNYEAQQDKSGLPNDRFSAERPEGSISTLTIQRTEQRDSAMYRCASGNGGAETQYFGPGTRLLVL.

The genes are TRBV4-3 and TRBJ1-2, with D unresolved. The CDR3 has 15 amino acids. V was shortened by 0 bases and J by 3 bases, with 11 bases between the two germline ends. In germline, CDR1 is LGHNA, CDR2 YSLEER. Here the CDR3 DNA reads TGCGCCAGCAGCCAAGATCGTGGCGGATACTATGGCTACACCTTC. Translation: CASSQDRGGYYGYTF.

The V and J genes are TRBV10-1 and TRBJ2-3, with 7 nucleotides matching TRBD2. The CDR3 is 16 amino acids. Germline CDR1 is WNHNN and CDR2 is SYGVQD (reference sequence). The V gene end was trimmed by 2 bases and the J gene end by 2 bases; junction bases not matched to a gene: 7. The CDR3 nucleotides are TGCGCCAGCAGTGAGGCCCCTAGCGGCCCCACAGATACGCAGTATTTT. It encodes CASSEAPSGPTDTQYF.

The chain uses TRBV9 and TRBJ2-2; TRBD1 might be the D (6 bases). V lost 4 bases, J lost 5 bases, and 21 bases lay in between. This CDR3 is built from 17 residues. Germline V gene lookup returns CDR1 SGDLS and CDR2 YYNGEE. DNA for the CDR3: TGTGCCAGCAGCCCCCGCAGGGGCCACGCTGGGACCGGGGAGCTGTTTTTT. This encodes CASSPRRGHAGTGELFF.

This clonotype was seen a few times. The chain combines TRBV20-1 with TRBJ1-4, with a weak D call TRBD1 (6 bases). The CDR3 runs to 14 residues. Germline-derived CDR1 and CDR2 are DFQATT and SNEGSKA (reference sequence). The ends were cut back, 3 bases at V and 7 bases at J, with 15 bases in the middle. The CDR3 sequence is CSASNGGEGEKLFF. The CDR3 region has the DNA TGCAGTGCTAGCAACGGGGGCGAGGGTGAAAAACTGTTTTTT.

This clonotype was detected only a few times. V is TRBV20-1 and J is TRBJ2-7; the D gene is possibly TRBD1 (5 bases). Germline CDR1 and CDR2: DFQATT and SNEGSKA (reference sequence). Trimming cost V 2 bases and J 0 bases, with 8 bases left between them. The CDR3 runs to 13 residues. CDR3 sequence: CSARIQGSYEQYF. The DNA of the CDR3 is TGCAGTGCTAGAATCCAGGGCTCCTACGAGCAGTACTTC.

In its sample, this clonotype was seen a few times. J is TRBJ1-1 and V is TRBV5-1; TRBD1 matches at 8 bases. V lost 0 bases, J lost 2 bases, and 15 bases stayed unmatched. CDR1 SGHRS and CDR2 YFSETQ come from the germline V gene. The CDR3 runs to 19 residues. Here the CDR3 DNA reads TGCGCCAGCAGCTTGGCCCTCCCCGGGACAGGACAAATCAACACTGAAGCTTTCTTT. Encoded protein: CASSLALPGTGQINTEAFF.

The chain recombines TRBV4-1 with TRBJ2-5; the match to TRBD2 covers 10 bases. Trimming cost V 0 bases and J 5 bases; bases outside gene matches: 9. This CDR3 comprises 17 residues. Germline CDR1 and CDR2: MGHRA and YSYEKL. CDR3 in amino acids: CASSQDLALAGEETQYF. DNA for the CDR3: TGCGCCAGCAGCCAAGATCTAGCGCTAGCGGGGGAGGAGACCCAGTACTTC.

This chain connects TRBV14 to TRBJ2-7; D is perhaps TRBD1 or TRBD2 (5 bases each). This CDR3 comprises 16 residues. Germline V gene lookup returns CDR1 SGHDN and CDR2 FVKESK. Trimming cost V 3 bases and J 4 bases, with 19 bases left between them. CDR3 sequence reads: CASSQPGTTPSYEQYF. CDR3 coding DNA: TGTGCCAGCAGCCAGCCCGGGACGACACCCTCATACGAGCAGTACTTC.

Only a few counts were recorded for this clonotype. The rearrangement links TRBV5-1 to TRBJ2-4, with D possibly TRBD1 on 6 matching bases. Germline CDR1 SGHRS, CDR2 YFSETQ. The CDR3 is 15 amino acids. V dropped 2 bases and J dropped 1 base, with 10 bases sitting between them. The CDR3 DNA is TGCGCCAGCAGCTTTAACAGGGAGGCCAAAAACATTCAGTACTTC. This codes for CASSFNREAKNIQYF.